The present T cell receptor (beta chain) was sequenced within a study of blood T cell repertoires in COVID-19. The length of the CDR3 is 13 residues. V dropped 4 bases and J dropped 6; count of bases not matched to a gene: 3. Germline V gives CDR1 SGHTA, CDR2 FQGTGA. Some clones are missing from TCRdb's copy, which holds only in-frame ones; the method was immunoSEQ multiplex PCR. The table shows some 70,000 clones, with approximately 90% occurring only once. V usage is TRBV7-3 and J usage is TRBJ2-4; 7 bases are a match to TRBD2. This clonotype was obtained from a man aged 55 to 70 with acute or convalescent COVID-19. The sample comprised peripheral blood. CDR3 nucleotides: TGTGCCAGCAGCTCGGTAGCGGGAAACATTCAGTACTTC. Its protein product is CASSSVAGNIQYF. Full variable domain (remainder filled in from reference TRBV7-3 and TRBJ2-4): GAGVSQTPSNKVTEKGKYVELRCDPISGHTALYWYRQSLGQGPEFLIYFQGTGAADDSGLPNDRFFAVRPEGSVSTLKIQRTERGDSAVYLCASSSVAGNIQYFGAGTRLSVL.